These T cell receptor beta chains were read from a single sample in a study of T cells of healthy individuals. TCRdb reprocessed the 5' RACE reads with MiXCR, giving one entry per CDR3 protein. The sample yields around 98,000 distinct CDR3 sequences, under 20% seen once. These receptor sequences come from a human donor in good health. Both conserved end residues are part of each CDR3. A D gene is named only where the DNA matches it firmly. Where a row states a size, it is once, few, many or the class of an expanded clone; other rows omit it.

v_call: TRBV6-4; clone_size: many; j_call: TRBJ2-1; d_call: TRBD1; cdr3_aa: CASSPGQGARNEQFF; cdr3_nt: TGTGCCAGCAGTCCGGGACAGGGGGCGCGGAATGAGCAGTTCTTC
v_call: TRBV10-3; clone_size: -; j_call: TRBJ2-1; d_call: TRBD2; cdr3_aa: CAISPSGTSGGDAIDEQFF; cdr3_nt: TGTGCCATCAGTCCTTCCGGGACTAGCGGGGGAGACGCCATCGATGAGCAGTTCTTC
v_call: TRBV6-5; clone_size: few; j_call: TRBJ2-2; d_call: -; cdr3_aa: CASSTYPGELFF; cdr3_nt: TGTGCCAGCAGTACATACCCCGGGGAGCTGTTTTTT
v_call: TRBV20-1; clone_size: few; j_call: TRBJ2-2; d_call: -; cdr3_aa: CSAGSPRRAEAGELFF; cdr3_nt: TGCAGTGCTGGAAGCCCCCGGCGGGCAGAGGCCGGGGAGCTGTTTTTT
v_call: TRBV12-3/TRBV12-4; clone_size: -; j_call: TRBJ2-4; d_call: TRBD2; cdr3_aa: CASSLWVGGRTPVTIQYF; cdr3_nt: TGTGCCAGCAGTCTCTGGGTTGGCGGGAGGACCCCCGTTACCATTCAGTACTTC
v_call: TRBV28; clone_size: many; j_call: TRBJ2-7; d_call: -; cdr3_aa: CASSLPRDVYEQYF; cdr3_nt: TGTGCCAGCAGTTTACCCAGGGATGTCTACGAGCAGTACTTC
v_call: TRBV28; clone_size: few; j_call: TRBJ2-3; d_call: -; cdr3_aa: CASSLSGPRVGDTQYF; cdr3_nt: TGTGCCAGCAGTTTATCGGGACCGCGGGTGGGAGATACGCAGTATTTT
v_call: TRBV7-9; clone_size: -; j_call: TRBJ1-1; d_call: -; cdr3_aa: CASSLRPTGGGPNTEAFF; cdr3_nt: TGTGCCAGCAGCTTAAGGCCTACGGGGGGGGGACCGAACACTGAAGCTTTCTTT
v_call: TRBV3-1; clone_size: many; j_call: TRBJ1-1; d_call: -; cdr3_aa: CASSQHSMNTEAFF; cdr3_nt: TGTGCCAGCAGCCAACATAGCATGAACACTGAAGCTTTCTTT
v_call: TRBV29-1; clone_size: many; j_call: TRBJ1-1; d_call: TRBD1; cdr3_aa: CSVNGTGVGEAFF; cdr3_nt: TGCAGCGTTAACGGGACAGGGGTGGGGGAAGCTTTCTTT
v_call: TRBV29-1; clone_size: many; j_call: TRBJ2-5; d_call: -; cdr3_aa: CSVEGDTTKRTETQYF; cdr3_nt: TGCAGCGTTGAAGGAGACACCACCAAACGGACAGAGACCCAGTACTTC
v_call: TRBV12-3/TRBV12-4; clone_size: -; j_call: TRBJ1-2; d_call: -; cdr3_aa: CASSLRRQVHGYTF; cdr3_nt: TGTGCCAGCAGTTTAAGAAGACAGGTTCATGGCTACACCTTC
v_call: TRBV21-1; clone_size: -; j_call: TRBJ1-5; d_call: -; cdr3_aa: CASSKPRPLRAGRQPQHF; cdr3_nt: TGTGCCAGCAGCAAACCCCGCCCCTTACGGGCAGGGCGGCAGCCCCAGCATTTT
v_call: TRBV30; clone_size: -; j_call: TRBJ2-3; d_call: TRBD2; cdr3_aa: CAWCPGGDLTDTQYF; cdr3_nt: TGTGCCTGGTGCCCGGGGGGGGACCTCACAGATACGCAGTATTTT
v_call: TRBV7-2; clone_size: few; j_call: TRBJ2-1; d_call: -; cdr3_aa: CASSFGGLPAGNEQFF; cdr3_nt: TGTGCCAGCAGCTTTGGCGGGCTCCCGGCGGGGAATGAGCAGTTCTTC
v_call: TRBV25-1; clone_size: few; j_call: TRBJ1-4; d_call: -; cdr3_aa: CASSEPTGGLFF; cdr3_nt: TGTGCCAGCAGTGAACCCACAGGAGGACTGTTTTTT
v_call: TRBV20-1; clone_size: few; j_call: TRBJ1-1; d_call: -; cdr3_aa: CSARVPGALYTEAFF; cdr3_nt: TGCAGTGCTAGAGTCCCGGGGGCCCTTTACACTGAAGCTTTCTTT
v_call: TRBV20-1; clone_size: few; j_call: TRBJ2-7; d_call: TRBD2; cdr3_aa: CSAATSGSGYEQYF; cdr3_nt: TGCAGTGCGGCAACTAGCGGGAGTGGTTACGAGCAGTACTTC
v_call: TRBV24-1; clone_size: -; j_call: TRBJ2-7; d_call: -; cdr3_aa: CATSDEKAGEQYF; cdr3_nt: TGTGCCACCAGTGACGAGAAGGCGGGCGAGCAGTACTTC